This TCR beta chain comes out of a study of blood T cell repertoires in COVID-19. Per the authors' pipeline: Estimated nucleated cell counts came from reference gene primer amplification. Sequencing used immunoSEQ multiplex PCR; TCRdb keeps in-frame clones, though not all of them. That table gives V, J and clone size, and the DNA gave D and trimming. Counted here are under 250,000 clones, over 80% occurring once; the ten biggest clones make up under 30%. Per the germline V gene, CDR1 is MNHNY and CDR2 is SVGAGI (reference sequence). The J segment lost 10 bases and the V segment lost 6 bases, leaving 11 bases of the junction unmatched. This CDR3 spans 14 amino acids.

The sequenced sample was peripheral blood. The chain uses TRBV6-6 and TRBJ2-1; 8 bases map to TRBD2. The sequence derives from a man aged 40-49 years with acute or convalescent COVID-19. The CDR3 DNA sequence: TGTGCCAGCAGCGAGGGACTAGGAAGTGGAGAGCAGTTCTTC. Amino acids: CASSEGLGSGEQFF.